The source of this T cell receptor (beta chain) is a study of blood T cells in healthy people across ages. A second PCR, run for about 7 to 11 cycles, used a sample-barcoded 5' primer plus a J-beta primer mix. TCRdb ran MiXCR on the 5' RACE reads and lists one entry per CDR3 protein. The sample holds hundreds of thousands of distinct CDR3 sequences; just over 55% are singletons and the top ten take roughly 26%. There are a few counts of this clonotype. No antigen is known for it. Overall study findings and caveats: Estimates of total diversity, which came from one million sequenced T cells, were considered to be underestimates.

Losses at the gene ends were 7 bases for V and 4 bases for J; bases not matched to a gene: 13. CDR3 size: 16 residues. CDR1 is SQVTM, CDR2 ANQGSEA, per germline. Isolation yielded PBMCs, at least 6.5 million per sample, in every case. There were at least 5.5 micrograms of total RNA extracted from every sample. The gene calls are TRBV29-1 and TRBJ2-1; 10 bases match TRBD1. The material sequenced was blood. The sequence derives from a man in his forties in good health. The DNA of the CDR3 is TGCAGCGCCGGGTCGACAGGGGGCCTGGTGTACAATGAGCAGTTCTTC. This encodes CSAGSTGGLVYNEQFF.